The entry that follows covers one T cell receptor beta chain sequence. The antigen remains undetermined. TCR alpha and beta CDR3 regions were amplified from RNA using iRepertoire nested multiplex PCR. Via MiXCR, TCRdb re-called the multiplex PCR reads, giving one row per CDR3 protein. The table has more than 350,000 distinct CDR3 sequences, approximately 42% seen once. This entry is derived from a study of glioma-infiltrating T cells. The study's findings and limits: Patients with low tissue-blood divergence carried a signature set of shared blood CDR3 motifs.

Germline trimming cut 5 bases from V and 0 bases from J; bases unmatched to any gene: 15. The length of the CDR3 is 20 residues. The source material was glioma tissue, nonneoplastic brain tissue, or PBMCs (not recorded which). This rearrangement joins TRBV12-3 or TRBV12-4 to TRBJ2-1; 11 bases match TRBD2. The TCR sequence derives from a human donor with low-grade glioma or glioblastoma, undergoing nonglioma brain surgery, or in good health (not recorded which). The CDR3 bases are TGTGCCAGCAGTGCCCCGGGACTAGCGGCTTGGCAGGGCTCCTACAATGAGCAGTTCTTC. Protein product: CASSAPGLAAWQGSYNEQFF.